The 21 T cell receptor beta chains given below trace back to one sample, sequenced in a study of T-cell reconstitution after alpha-beta-depleted transplantation in children. Unique molecular identifiers were incorporated when the TCRbeta library was constructed. TCRdb re-called the PCR reads through MiXCR, storing one row per CDR3 protein. The table lists a few hundred thousand distinct CDR3 sequences, 20% to 30% of them singletons. This material consisted of PBMCs, taken before TCRalphabeta/CD19-depleted stem cell transplant. The receptors come from a boy younger than two with Wiskott-Aldrich syndrome, due to receive a stem cell transplant.

This chain links TRBV3-1 with TRBJ2-5; D is uncertain. The CDR3 is 14 amino acids. Germline loops: CDR1 LGHDT, CDR2 YNNKEL (reference sequence). The germline V and J ends were trimmed by 4 bases and 5 bases, with 14 bases remaining between them. The CDR3 sequence: CASSPVSRAETQYF. The CDR3 DNA reads TGTGCCAGCAGCCCTGTGAGTAGAGCGGAGACCCAGTACTTC.

The CDR3 loop is CASSTSEYQETQYF. The CDR3 nucleotides read TGTGCCAGCAGCACCTCCGAGTACCAAGAGACCCAGTACTTC. The V and J genes are TRBV7-9 and TRBJ2-5; no clear D gene. CDR1 and CDR2 from the germline V gene are SEHNR and FQNEAQ (reference sequence). The CDR3 sequence is 14 residues long. V was cut by 5 bases and J by 0 bases, with 10 bases left in between.

The chain joins TRBV10-3 to TRBJ2-1, with 7 bases aligning to TRBD2. CDR3 length equals 11 residues. V trimming: 9 bases; J trimming: 6 bases; junction bases outside the gene matches: 2. Per germline, CDR1 ENHRY and CDR2 SYGVKD. The chain's CDR3 is CAIGTINEQFF. CDR3 nucleotide sequence: TGTGCCATTGGGACTATCAATGAGCAGTTCTTC.

This sequence joins TRBV29-1 and TRBJ2-3; TRBD2 agrees at 11 bases. Germline loops: CDR1 SQVTM, CDR2 ANQGSEA. V lost 4 bases, J lost 2 bases, and 5 bases stayed unmatched. This CDR3 region has 15 residues. In nucleotides, the CDR3 is TGCAGCGTTGGGGGACTAGCGGCTTTCACAGATACGCAGTATTTT. Translating it yields CSVGGLAAFTDTQYF.

This chain joins TRBV10-3 and TRBJ2-1; tentative D call: TRBD1 (5 bases). Trimming took off 2 bases at V and 5 bases at J, with 16 bases between the two ends. The CDR3 loop spans 16 amino acids. Germline values: CDR1 ENHRY, CDR2 SYGVKD. CDR3 in amino acids: CAISERTSRLDNEQFF. In nucleotides, the CDR3 is TGTGCCATCAGTGAGAGGACATCCCGGCTTGACAATGAGCAGTTCTTC.

This clonotype was picked up a small number of times. The chain has TRBV4-1 and TRBJ2-7; perhaps TRBD1 as D (6 bases). This CDR3 is 15 amino acids long. V lost 1 base and J lost 4, with 14 bases in between. Germline lookup yields CDR1 MGHRA and CDR2 YSYEKL. CDR3 bases: TGCGCCAGCAGCCAAGGACCAGGGGCGACGTACGAGCAGTACTTC. It encodes CASSQGPGATYEQYF.

The rearrangement joins TRBV5-1 to TRBJ2-1, with unresolved D. Trimming pared 3 bases from V and 9 bases from J, leaving 7 bases between. From germline, CDR1 is SGHRS and CDR2 YFSETQ. The CDR3 covers 11 residues. CDR3: CASSSDVEQFF. CDR3 nucleotide sequence: TGCGCCAGCAGCTCCGATGTTGAGCAGTTCTTC. Full variable domain (missing parts from reference TRBV5-1 and TRBJ2-1): KAGVTQTPRYLIKTRGQQVTLSCSPISGHRSVSWYQQTPGQGLQFLFEYFSETQRNKGNFPGRFSGRQFSNSRSEMNVSTLELGDSALYLCASSSDVEQFFGPGTRLTVL.

This chain links TRBV6-1 with TRBJ2-1, with 7 bases identical to TRBD2. CDR1 is MNHNS, CDR2 SASEGT, per germline. The CDR3 contains 17 residues. V shed 6 bases, J shed 0 bases, and the junction held 11 bases outside the gene matches. The CDR3 nucleotides are TGTGCCAGCAGACCCAGGAGCGGGACCGACTCCTACAATGAGCAGTTCTTC. Amino acids: CASRPRSGTDSYNEQFF.

This clonotype appeared a few times. The rearrangement uses TRBV11-1 and TRBJ2-1; 9 bases are shared with TRBD2. CDR3 length: 18 residues. CDR1 and CDR2 (germline): SGHAT, FQDESV (reference sequence). V gave up 0 bases and J gave up 2 bases; unmatched junction bases: 8. The chain's CDR3 is CASSLASRLAGPYNEQFF. For the CDR3, the DNA is TGTGCCAGCAGCTTAGCATCCCGGCTAGCGGGACCCTACAATGAGCAGTTCTTC.

The V and J genes are TRBV5-1 and TRBJ2-5; 8 bases match TRBD1. The CDR3 length is 14 residues. With V trimmed by 3 bases and J by 4 bases, 5 bases remained unmatched. Germline lookup yields CDR1 SGHRS and CDR2 YFSETQ. The CDR3 coding sequence is TGCGCCAGCAGCTCTAAAGGGACAGGAGAGACCCAGTACTTC. Protein sequence: CASSSKGTGETQYF.

The J gene is TRBJ2-1, the V gene TRBV7-6, with D maybe TRBD1 (6 bases). V gave up 5 bases and J gave up 6 bases, with 20 bases separating them. This CDR3 comprises 16 residues. The V gene's germline CDR1 is SGHVS and CDR2 FNYEAQ. The CDR3 sequence: CASSQGTDLRSNEQFF. The DNA of the CDR3 is TGTGCCAGCAGCCAGGGGACCGACCTACGATCCAATGAGCAGTTCTTC.

This clonotype was observed a few times. This sequence joins TRBV3-1 and TRBJ2-4; TRBD2 aligns across 15 bases. Germline V gene lookup returns CDR1 LGHDT and CDR2 YNNKEL (reference sequence). V lost 0 bases, J lost 0 bases, and 9 bases stayed unmatched. CDR3 size: 21 residues. In nucleotides, the CDR3 is TGTGCCAGCAGCCAAGATGGACTAGCGGGAGGGGGAATTCTAGCCAAAAACATTCAGTACTTC. Protein product: CASSQDGLAGGGILAKNIQYF.

The chain employs TRBV5-1 and TRBJ2-5, with a possible D match to TRBD2 (6 bases). The CDR3 totals 15 residues. Trimming shortened V by 4 bases and J by 2 bases, and 15 bases separated the two germline ends. Germline V lookup: CDR1 SGHRS, CDR2 YFSETQ. The CDR3 DNA follows: TGCGCCAGCAGCCTGGGAGGTGGACCTCAAGAGACCCAGTACTTC. As protein: CASSLGGGPQETQYF. Supplemented by reference TRBV5-1 and TRBJ2-5, the full variable domain reads KAGVTQTPRYLIKTRGQQVTLSCSPISGHRSVSWYQQTPGQGLQFLFEYFSETQRNKGNFPGRFSGRQFSNSRSEMNVSTLELGDSALYLCASSLGGGPQETQYFGPGTRLLVL.

This sequence joins TRBV7-2 and TRBJ1-2; TRBD1 agrees at 8 bases. This CDR3 spans 16 amino acids. After removal of 2 bases from V and 5 bases from J, the junction contained 10 bases not matched to a gene. Germline V gives CDR1 SGHTA, CDR2 FQGNSA. The CDR3 protein is CASSLQSGTGAYGYTF. In DNA form, the CDR3 reads TGTGCCAGCAGCTTACAATCCGGGACAGGAGCGTATGGCTACACCTTC.

V gene TRBV5-1 combines with J gene TRBJ1-1, with a tentative D call TRBD1 (5 bases). V lost 1 base and J 3 bases, leaving 10 bases between the germline ends. The germline V gene encodes CDR1 SGHRS and CDR2 YFSETQ. This CDR3 has 14 residues. The CDR3 nucleotides are TGCGCCAGCAGCTTGCAGGGCAGCTACACTGAAGCTTTCTTT. Amino acids: CASSLQGSYTEAFF.

This clonotype was observed a few times. This sequence joins TRBV20-1 and TRBJ2-4; 11 nucleotides match TRBD2. Germline V CDR1 and CDR2: DFQATT, SNEGSKA (reference sequence). Trimming took 7 bases from V and 5 from J; bases not matched to a gene: 4. This CDR3 has 13 amino acids. The CDR3 loop is CSVRTSGQNIQYF. The DNA for the CDR3 is TGCAGTGTTCGGACTAGCGGGCAAAACATTCAGTACTTC.

The chain uses TRBV21-1 and TRBJ2-7; no check of the table's D call, TRBD2, against the DNA was made. TRBV21-1 is assigned pseudogene status. The CDR3 extends over 16 amino acids. DNA of the CDR3: TGTGCCAGCAGCATTCCCGGGACTTCAACTTCGTACGAGCAGTACTTC. Residues: CASSIPGTSTSYEQYF.

This clonotype appeared a few times. The chain combines TRBV12-5 with TRBJ2-6; 8 nucleotides line up with TRBD1. CDR1 LGHNT and CDR2 FRNRAP come from the germline V gene. This CDR3 contains 17 residues. V dropped 7 bases and J dropped 0; count of bases not matched to a gene: 8. CDR3 coding DNA: TGTGCTAGTGTCCCGGGACAGGAAGACTCTGGGGCCAACGTCCTGACTTTC. The encoded protein is CASVPGQEDSGANVLTF.

V is TRBV25-1 and J is TRBJ2-2; 9 nucleotides match TRBD1. Trimming removed 6 bases from V and 4 bases from J; junction bases left unmatched: 6. The CDR3 consists of 15 residues. Per the germline V gene, CDR1 is MGHDK and CDR2 is SYGVNS. The CDR3 here is CASRQDRGSTGELFF. The CDR3, as DNA: TGTGCCAGCAGACAAGACAGGGGGAGCACCGGGGAGCTGTTTTTT.

This clonotype has only a few counts. V gene TRBV29-1 combines with J gene TRBJ2-1; D is possibly TRBD2 (6 bases). The CDR3 length is 13 residues. V dropped 5 bases and J dropped 2 bases, with 10 bases sitting between them. CDR1 is SQVTM, CDR2 ANQGSEA, per germline. In DNA form, the CDR3 reads TGCAGCGTTAGGAGGGTCACCTACAATGAGCAGTTCTTC. Amino acid sequence: CSVRRVTYNEQFF.

This clonotype was seen only a few times. CDR3 DNA sequence: TGTGCCAGCAGTTACTCGACAAAGACAGGGAACTACGAGCAGTACTTC. This codes for CASSYSTKTGNYEQYF. The V and J genes are TRBV6-5 and TRBJ2-7; the match to TRBD1 covers 7 bases. Germline loops: CDR1 MNHEY, CDR2 SVGAGI. V lost 0 bases, J lost 3 bases, and 8 bases stayed unmatched. The CDR3 extends over 16 amino acids.